This T cell receptor (beta chain) was sequenced during a study of blood T cell repertoires in COVID-19. In the study overall: Samples taken during acute and convalescent COVID-19 were collected in the United States, Italy and Spain. PBMCs, B-cell-depleted T cells, or T cells were the source of the cDNA or gDNA that made up the material.

Original processing methods: Estimation of nucleated cell counts was performed using reference gene primer amplification. Sequencing used immunoSEQ multiplex PCR; TCRdb keeps in-frame clones, though not all of them. That table is the source of V, J and clone size, and D and trimming were worked out from the DNA. The sample has 40,000 to 60,000 clones, 80% to 90% seen once. Seattle patients were enrolled while actively infected and followed longitudinally. With 2 bases clipped from V and 0 bases from J, the junction kept 2 bases outside the gene matches. CDR3 length: 15 amino acids. CDR1 is MNHNY and CDR2 is SVGAGI in the germline V gene (reference sequence).

The sequencing input was peripheral blood. The chain recombines TRBV6-6 with TRBJ2-3, with 7 positions matching TRBD2. This sequence originates from a woman older than 75 with COVID-19, enrolled during active disease. CDR3 nucleotide sequence: TGTGCCAGCAGTTACGGGAGGGACAGCACAGATACGCAGTATTTT. Translation gives CASSYGRDSTDTQYF.